The present T cell receptor (beta chain) was sequenced within a study of blood T cell repertoires in COVID-19. About the study: PBMCs, B-cell-depleted T cells, or T cells provided the cDNA or gDNA that made up the material.

TCRdb keeps only in-frame clones here, not all; method: immunoSEQ multiplex PCR. The sample has roughly 230,000 clones, about 88% seen once; the top ten hold around 1.6%. The CDR3 loop spans 12 amino acids. Trimming took off 4 bases at V and 14 bases at J, with 12 bases between the two ends. Per germline, CDR1 SEHNR and CDR2 FQNEAQ (reference sequence). This chain links TRBV7-9 with TRBJ1-6, with D uncertain. Sequenced: peripheral blood. The source of this sequence is a man between 70 and 80 years old with acute or convalescent COVID-19. CDR3 DNA sequence: TGTGCCAGCAGCTCCCCCGGTTCGGCCCTCCACTTT. Protein product: CASSSPGSALHF.